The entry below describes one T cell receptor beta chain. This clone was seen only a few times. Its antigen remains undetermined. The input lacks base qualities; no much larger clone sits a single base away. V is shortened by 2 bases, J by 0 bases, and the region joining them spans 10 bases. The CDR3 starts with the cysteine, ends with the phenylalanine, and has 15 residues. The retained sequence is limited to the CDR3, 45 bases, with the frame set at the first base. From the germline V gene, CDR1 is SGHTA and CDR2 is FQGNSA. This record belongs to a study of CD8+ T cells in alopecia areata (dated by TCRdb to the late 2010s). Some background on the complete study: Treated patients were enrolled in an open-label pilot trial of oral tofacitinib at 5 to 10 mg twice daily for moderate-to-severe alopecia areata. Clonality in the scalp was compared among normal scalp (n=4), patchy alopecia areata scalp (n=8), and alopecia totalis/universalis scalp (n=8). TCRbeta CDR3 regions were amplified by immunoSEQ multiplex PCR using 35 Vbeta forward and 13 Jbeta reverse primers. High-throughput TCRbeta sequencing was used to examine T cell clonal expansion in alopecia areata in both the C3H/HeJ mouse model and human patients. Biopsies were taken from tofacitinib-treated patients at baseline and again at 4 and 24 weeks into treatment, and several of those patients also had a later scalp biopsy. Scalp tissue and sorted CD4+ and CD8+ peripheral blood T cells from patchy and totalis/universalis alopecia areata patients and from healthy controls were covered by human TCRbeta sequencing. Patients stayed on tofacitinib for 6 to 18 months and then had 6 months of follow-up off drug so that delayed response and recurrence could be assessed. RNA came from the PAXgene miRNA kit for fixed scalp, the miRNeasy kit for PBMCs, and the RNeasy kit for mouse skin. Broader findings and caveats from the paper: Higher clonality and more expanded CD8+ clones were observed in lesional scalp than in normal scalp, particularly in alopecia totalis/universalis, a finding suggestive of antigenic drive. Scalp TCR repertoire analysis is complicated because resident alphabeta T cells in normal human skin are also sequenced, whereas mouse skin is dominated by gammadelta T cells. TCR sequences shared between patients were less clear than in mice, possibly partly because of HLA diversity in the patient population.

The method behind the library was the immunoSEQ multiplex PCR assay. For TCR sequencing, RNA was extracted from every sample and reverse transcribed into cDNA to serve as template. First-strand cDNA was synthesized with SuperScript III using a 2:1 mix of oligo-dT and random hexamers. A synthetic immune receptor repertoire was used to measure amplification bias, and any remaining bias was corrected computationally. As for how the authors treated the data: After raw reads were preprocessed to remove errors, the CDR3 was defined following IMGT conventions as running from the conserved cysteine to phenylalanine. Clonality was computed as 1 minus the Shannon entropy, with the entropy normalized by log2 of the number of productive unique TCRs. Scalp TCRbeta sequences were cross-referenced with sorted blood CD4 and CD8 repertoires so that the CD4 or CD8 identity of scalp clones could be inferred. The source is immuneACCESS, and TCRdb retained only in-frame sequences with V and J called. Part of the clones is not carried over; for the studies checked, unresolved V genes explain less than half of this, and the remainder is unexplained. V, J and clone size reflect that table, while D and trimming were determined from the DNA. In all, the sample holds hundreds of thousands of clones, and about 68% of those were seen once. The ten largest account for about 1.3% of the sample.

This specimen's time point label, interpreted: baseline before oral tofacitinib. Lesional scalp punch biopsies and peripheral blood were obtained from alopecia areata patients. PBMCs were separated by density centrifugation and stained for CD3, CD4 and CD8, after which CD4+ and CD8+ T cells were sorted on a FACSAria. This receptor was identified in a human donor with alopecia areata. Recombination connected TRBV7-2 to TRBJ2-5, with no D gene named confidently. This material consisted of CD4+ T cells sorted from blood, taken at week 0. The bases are TGTGCCAGCAGCTTACTCGGACGGCACCAAGAGACCCAGTACTTC. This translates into CASSLLGRHQETQYF.